One sample yielded the 15 T cell receptor beta chains listed below, sequenced in a study of T-cell reconstitution after alpha-beta-depleted transplantation in children. The TCRbeta library incorporated unique molecular identifiers. TCRdb redid the calling of the PCR reads with MiXCR, one entry per CDR3 protein. The sample holds about 500,000 distinct CDR3 sequences, roughly 33% seen once. The source material was PBMCs from the stem cell graft donor, sampled from the stem cell graft. These receptors all come from a human donor who donated a stem cell graft to a child with aplastic anemia.

V is TRBV15 and J is TRBJ2-2, with D unresolved. Per the germline V gene, CDR1 is LNHNV and CDR2 is YYDKDF (reference sequence). The CDR3 has 15 residues. The germline V and J ends were trimmed by 0 bases and 4 bases, with 9 bases remaining between them. For the CDR3, the DNA is TGTGCCACCAGCAGAGATGGGTCCACCACCGGGGAGCTGTTTTTT. Translation: CATSRDGSTTGELFF.

V is TRBV7-8 and J is TRBJ1-4, with TRBD1 matching over 7 bases. CDR3 size: 14 residues. From germline, CDR1 is SGHVS and CDR2 FQNEAQ. V gave up 5 bases and J gave up 8 bases; unmatched junction bases: 8. Written as DNA, the CDR3 is TGTGCCAGCAGCCCCTCGGGACAGTCAGAAAAACTGTTTTTT. Its protein product is CASSPSGQSEKLFF. Full variable domain (missing parts from reference TRBV7-8 and TRBJ1-4): GAGVSQSPRYKVAKRGQDVALRCDPISGHVSLFWYQQALGQGPEFLTYFQNEAQLDKSGLPSDRFFAERPEGSVSTLKIQRTQQEDSAVYLCASSPSGQSEKLFFGSGTQLSVL.

The chain has TRBV6-5 and TRBJ1-2; no clear D. The length of the CDR3 is 15 residues. The V and J ends lost 0 bases and 0 bases respectively, with 8 bases between them. Per germline, CDR1 MNHEY and CDR2 SVGAGI. The CDR3 DNA sequence: TGTGCCAGCAGTTACTCGGGGTTCGCTAACTATGGCTACACCTTC. Translation gives CASSYSGFANYGYTF.

V gene TRBV29-1 combines with J gene TRBJ1-2, with D unresolved. Germline V CDR1 and CDR2: SQVTM, ANQGSEA. V was shortened by 1 base and J by 3 bases, with 12 bases between the two germline ends. This CDR3 contains 14 residues. The chain's CDR3 is CSVEGLYNDYGYTF. CDR3 DNA sequence: TGCAGCGTTGAAGGTCTTTACAATGACTATGGCTACACCTTC.

A few counts support this clonotype. This chain links TRBV12-3 or TRBV12-4 with TRBJ2-7, with 7 bases identical to TRBD2. This CDR3 has 14 amino acids. Trimming took 1 base from V and 6 from J; bases not matched to a gene: 6. The CDR3 loop is CASSLVAGEAEQYF. DNA of the CDR3: TGTGCCAGCAGTTTAGTGGCGGGAGAGGCCGAGCAGTACTTC.

The table lists this clonotype with a few counts. The chain joins TRBV18 to TRBJ1-1; TRBD1 is a possible D gene (5 bases). Germline V gene data show CDR1 as KGHSH and CDR2 as LQKENI. The V end lost 3 bases, the J end lost 5 bases, and 10 bases lay between the germline ends. This CDR3 spans 13 amino acids. In DNA, the CDR3 is TGTGCCAGCTCACCCCTAGACAGTACTGAAGCTTTCTTT. This translates into CASSPLDSTEAFF. The full variable domain, with the rest looked up from reference TRBV18 and TRBJ1-1, is NAGVMQNPRHLVRRRGQEARLRCSPMKGHSHVYWYRQLPEEGLKFMVYLQKENIIDESGMPKERFSAEFPKEGPSILRIQQVVRGDSAAYFCASSPLDSTEAFFGQGTRLTVV.

The chain links TRBV9 to TRBJ2-3; no clear D. V shed 0 bases and J shed 0 bases, with 8 bases lying between them. The CDR3 has 15 residues. Germline CDR1 is SGDLS and CDR2 is YYNGEE. The DNA of the CDR3 is TGTGCCAGCAGCGTAGCTGGGGTAAGCACAGATACGCAGTATTTT. Translated, it gives CASSVAGVSTDTQYF. Full variable domain (rest looked up from reference TRBV9 and TRBJ2-3): DSGVTQTPKHLITATGQRVTLRCSPRSGDLSVYWYQQSLDQGLQFLIQYYNGEERAKGNILERFSAQQFPDLHSELNLSSLELGDSALYFCASSVAGVSTDTQYFGPGTRLTVL.

This clonotype was observed at least ten times. The chain combines TRBV20-1 with TRBJ1-2; weak D call: TRBD1 (6 bases). This CDR3 has 12 residues. Per the germline V gene, CDR1 is DFQATT and CDR2 is SNEGSKA (reference sequence). The V end lost 3 bases, the J end lost 8 bases, and 13 bases lay between the germline ends. The DNA for the CDR3 is TGCAGTGCTAGCCGGGGGGCTGACGGCTACACCTTC. Protein sequence: CSASRGADGYTF.

The V and J genes are TRBV25-1 and TRBJ2-7; 7 nucleotides match TRBD1. Germline V gives CDR1 MGHDK, CDR2 SYGVNS. J gave up 4 bases and V 6 bases, and 9 bases lay outside the gene matches. The CDR3 has 14 residues. The CDR3, as DNA: TGTGCCAGCAGCACGTCCCACAGGGGATACGAGCAGTACTTC. It encodes CASSTSHRGYEQYF.

This clonotype was observed a handful of times. The V gene is TRBV20-1, the J gene TRBJ2-5, with 8 nucleotides matching TRBD2. With V trimmed by 4 bases and J by 4 bases, 5 bases remained unmatched. This CDR3 region has 13 residues. The germline gives CDR1 DFQATT, CDR2 SNEGSKA (reference sequence). CDR3 protein: CSAKLAVGETQYF. CDR3 DNA sequence: TGCAGTGCTAAACTAGCGGTGGGAGAGACCCAGTACTTC.

A note on this clonotype: A read error may be the cause here, since a much bigger clone is one base away. CDR3 bases: TGTGCCAGCAGCTTTATAGCCTACGAGCAGTACTTC. Protein sequence: CASSFIAYEQYF. The genes are TRBV7-9 and TRBJ2-7; no clear D gene. CDR1 and CDR2 (germline): SEHNR, FQNEAQ (reference sequence). Trimming took off 3 bases at V and 2 bases at J, with 5 bases between the two ends. This CDR3 has 12 residues. Filled out from reference TRBV7-9 and TRBJ2-7, the complete variable domain reads DTGVSQNPRHKITKRGQNVTFRCDPISEHNRLYWYRQTLGQGPEFLTYFQNEAQLEKSRLLSDRFSAERPKGSFSTLEIQRTEQGDSAMYLCASSFIAYEQYFGPGTRLTVT.

V is TRBV18 and J is TRBJ2-2; 7 bases match TRBD1. The CDR3 extends over 15 amino acids. With 4 bases clipped from V and 0 bases from J, the junction kept 2 bases outside the gene matches. Germline values: CDR1 KGHSH, CDR2 LQKENI. The CDR3 bases are TGTGCCAGCTCACACAGGGGATCGAACACCGGGGAGCTGTTTTTT. As protein: CASSHRGSNTGELFF.

This rearrangement joins TRBV2 to TRBJ1-4, with D tentatively TRBD1 (5 bases). The CDR3 contains 15 residues. Germline V gene sequence: CDR1 SNHLY, CDR2 FYNNEI. The V and J ends lost 6 bases and 11 bases respectively, with 22 bases between them. CDR3 DNA sequence: TGTGCCAGCAGGGCGAGCGAGGCCCCAGGGCGGAAACTGTTTTTT. This sequence encodes CASRASEAPGRKLFF.

This clonotype occurred a few times. The chain combines TRBV14 with TRBJ2-5; D is ambiguous. CDR3 length: 14 residues. The V end lost 1 base, the J end lost 5 bases, and 11 bases lay between the germline ends. CDR1 SGHDN and CDR2 FVKESK come from the germline V gene. CDR3 DNA: TGTGCCAGCAGCCAAGTGCCAGGCTGGGAGACCCAGTACTTC. This sequence encodes CASSQVPGWETQYF.

Ten or more counts support this clonotype. This chain joins TRBV12-3 or TRBV12-4 and TRBJ2-3; D is unresolved. CDR3 length: 12 residues. The V and J ends lost 5 bases and 8 bases respectively, with 11 bases between them. CDR3 DNA: TGTGCCAGCAGTACCCCTGGTGGTACGCAGTATTTT. This codes for CASSTPGGTQYF.